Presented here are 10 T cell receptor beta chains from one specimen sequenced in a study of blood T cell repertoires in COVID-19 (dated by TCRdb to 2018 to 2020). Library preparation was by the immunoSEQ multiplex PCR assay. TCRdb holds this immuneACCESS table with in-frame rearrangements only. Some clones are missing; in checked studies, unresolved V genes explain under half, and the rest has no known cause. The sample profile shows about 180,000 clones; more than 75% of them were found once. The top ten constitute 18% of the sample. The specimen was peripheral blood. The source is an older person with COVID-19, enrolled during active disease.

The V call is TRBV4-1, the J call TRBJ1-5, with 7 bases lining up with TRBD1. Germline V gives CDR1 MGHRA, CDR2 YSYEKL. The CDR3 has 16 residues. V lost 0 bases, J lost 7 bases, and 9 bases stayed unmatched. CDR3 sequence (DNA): TGCGCCAGCAGCCAAGAAGGGCTAGGGGGCGACCAGCCCCAGCATTTT. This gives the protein CASSQEGLGGDQPQHF.

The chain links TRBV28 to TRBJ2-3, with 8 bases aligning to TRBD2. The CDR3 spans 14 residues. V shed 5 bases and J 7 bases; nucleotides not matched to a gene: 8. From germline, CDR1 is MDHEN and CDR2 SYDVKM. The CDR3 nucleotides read TGTGCCAGCAGTGGGACTAGAGGAATGTATACGCAGTATTTT. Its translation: CASSGTRGMYTQYF. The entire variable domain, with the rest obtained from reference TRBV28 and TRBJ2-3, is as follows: DVKVTQSSRYLVKRTGEKVFLECVQDMDHENMFWYRQDPGLGLRLIYFSYDVKMKEKGDIPEGYSVSREKKERFSLILESASTNQTSMYLCASSGTRGMYTQYFGPGTRLTVL.

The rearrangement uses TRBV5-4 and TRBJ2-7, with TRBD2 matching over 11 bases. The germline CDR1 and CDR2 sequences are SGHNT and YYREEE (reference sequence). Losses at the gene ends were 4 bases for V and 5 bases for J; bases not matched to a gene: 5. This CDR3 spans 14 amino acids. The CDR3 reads CASSNSGGANEQYF. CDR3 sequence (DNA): TGTGCCAGCAGCAATAGCGGGGGGGCTAACGAGCAGTACTTC.

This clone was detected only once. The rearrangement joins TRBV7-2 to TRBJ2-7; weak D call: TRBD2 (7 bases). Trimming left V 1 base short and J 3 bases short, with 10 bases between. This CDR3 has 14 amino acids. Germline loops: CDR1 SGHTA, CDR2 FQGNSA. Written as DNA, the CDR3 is TGTGCCAGCAGCTTAGTGGGGGGGCTCTACGAGCAGTACTTC. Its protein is CASSLVGGLYEQYF.

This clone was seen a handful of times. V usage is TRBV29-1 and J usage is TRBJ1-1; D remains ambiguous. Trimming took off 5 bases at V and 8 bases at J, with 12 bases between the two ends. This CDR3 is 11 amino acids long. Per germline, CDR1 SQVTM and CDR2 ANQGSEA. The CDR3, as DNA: TGCAGCGTTAGGCCGGCGGGAGAAGCTTTCTTT. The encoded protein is CSVRPAGEAFF.

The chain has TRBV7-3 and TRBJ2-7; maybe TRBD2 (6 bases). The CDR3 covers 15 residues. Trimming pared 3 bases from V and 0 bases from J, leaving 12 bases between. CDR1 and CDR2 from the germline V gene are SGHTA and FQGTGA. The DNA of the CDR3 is TGTGCCAGCAGCTTGACGGGGGAGAGCTCCTACGAGCAGTACTTC. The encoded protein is CASSLTGESSYEQYF.

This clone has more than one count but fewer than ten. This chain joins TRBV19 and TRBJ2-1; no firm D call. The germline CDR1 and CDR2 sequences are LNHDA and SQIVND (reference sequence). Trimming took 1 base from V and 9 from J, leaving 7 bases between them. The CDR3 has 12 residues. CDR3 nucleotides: TGTGCCAGTAGTATAGCTCCGGGTGAGCAGTTCTTC. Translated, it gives CASSIAPGEQFF.

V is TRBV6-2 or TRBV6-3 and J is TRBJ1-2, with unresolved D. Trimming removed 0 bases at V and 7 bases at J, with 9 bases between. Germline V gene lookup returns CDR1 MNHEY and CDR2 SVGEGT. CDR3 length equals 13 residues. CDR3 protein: CASSYSSGFGYTF. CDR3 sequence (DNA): TGTGCCAGCAGTTACTCATCGGGGTTTGGCTACACCTTC.

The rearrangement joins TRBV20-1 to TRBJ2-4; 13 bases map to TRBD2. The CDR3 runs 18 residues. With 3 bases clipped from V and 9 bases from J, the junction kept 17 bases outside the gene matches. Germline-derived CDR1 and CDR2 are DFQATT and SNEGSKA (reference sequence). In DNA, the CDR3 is TGCAGTGCTAGTGGGCTGGTGGGACTAGCGGGATCAGGTATCATTCAGTACTTC. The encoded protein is CSASGLVGLAGSGIIQYF.

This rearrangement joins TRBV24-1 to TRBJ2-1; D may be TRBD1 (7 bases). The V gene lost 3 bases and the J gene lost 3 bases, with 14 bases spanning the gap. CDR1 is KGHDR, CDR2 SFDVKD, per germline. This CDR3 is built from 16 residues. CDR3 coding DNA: TGTGCCACCAGTGATACCAGACAGGGACTCTACAATGAGCAGTTCTTC. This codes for CATSDTRQGLYNEQFF.